What follows is one TCR beta chain and its context. Deletions cut 3 bases from V and 3 bases from J, with 12 bases between. Germline-derived CDR1 and CDR2 are ENHRY and SYGVKD. CDR3 size: 14 residues. Profiled with immunoSEQ multiplex PCR; TCRdb holds only in-frame clones, not every one. The sample holds over 8,000 clones, 77% seen once. The data belong to a study of OX40 agonist ivuxolimab in advanced cancers. The rearrangement links TRBV10-3 to TRBJ2-7; D may be TRBD1 or TRBD2 (6 bases each). The clonotype was recovered from an adult with an advanced solid tumor such as melanoma, head and neck, liver or kidney cancer. The specimen comprised CD4+ or CD8+ T cells sorted from blood, sampled in a trial of the OX40 agonist ivuxolimab. CDR3 in DNA: TGTGCCATCAGTGACCCGGGGGCGGGCTACGAGCAGTACTTC. This codes for CAISDPGAGYEQYF.